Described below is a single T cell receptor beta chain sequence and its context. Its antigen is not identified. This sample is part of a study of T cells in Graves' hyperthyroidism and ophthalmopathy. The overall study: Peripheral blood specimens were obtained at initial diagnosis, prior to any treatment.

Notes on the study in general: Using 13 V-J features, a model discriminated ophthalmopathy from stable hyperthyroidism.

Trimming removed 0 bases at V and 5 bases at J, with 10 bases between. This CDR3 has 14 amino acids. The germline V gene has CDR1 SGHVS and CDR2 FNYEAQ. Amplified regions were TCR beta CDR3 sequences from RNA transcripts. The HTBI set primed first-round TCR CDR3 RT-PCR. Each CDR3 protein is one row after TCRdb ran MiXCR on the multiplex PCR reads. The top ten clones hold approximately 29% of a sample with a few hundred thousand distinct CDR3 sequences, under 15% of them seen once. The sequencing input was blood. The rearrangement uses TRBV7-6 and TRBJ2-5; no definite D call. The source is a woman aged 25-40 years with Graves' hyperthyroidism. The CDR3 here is CASSLAVPGETQYF. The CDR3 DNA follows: TGTGCCAGCAGCTTAGCGGTCCCCGGGGAGACCCAGTACTTC.